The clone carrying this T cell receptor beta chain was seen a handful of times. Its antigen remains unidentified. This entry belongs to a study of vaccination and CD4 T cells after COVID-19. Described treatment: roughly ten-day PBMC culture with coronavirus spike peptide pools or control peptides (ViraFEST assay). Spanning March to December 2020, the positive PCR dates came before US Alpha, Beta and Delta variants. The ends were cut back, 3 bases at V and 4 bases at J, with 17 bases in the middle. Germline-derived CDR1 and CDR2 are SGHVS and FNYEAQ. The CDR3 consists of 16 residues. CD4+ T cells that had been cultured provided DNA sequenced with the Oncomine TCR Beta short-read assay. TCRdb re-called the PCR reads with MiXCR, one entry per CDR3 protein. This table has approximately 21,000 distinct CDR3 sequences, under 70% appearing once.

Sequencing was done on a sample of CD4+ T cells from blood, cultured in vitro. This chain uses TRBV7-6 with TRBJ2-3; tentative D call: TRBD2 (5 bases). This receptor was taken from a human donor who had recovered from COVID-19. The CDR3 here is CASSFAGAKRSDTQYF. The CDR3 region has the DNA TGTGCCAGCAGCTTTGCGGGCGCGAAAAGGTCAGATACGCAGTATTTT.